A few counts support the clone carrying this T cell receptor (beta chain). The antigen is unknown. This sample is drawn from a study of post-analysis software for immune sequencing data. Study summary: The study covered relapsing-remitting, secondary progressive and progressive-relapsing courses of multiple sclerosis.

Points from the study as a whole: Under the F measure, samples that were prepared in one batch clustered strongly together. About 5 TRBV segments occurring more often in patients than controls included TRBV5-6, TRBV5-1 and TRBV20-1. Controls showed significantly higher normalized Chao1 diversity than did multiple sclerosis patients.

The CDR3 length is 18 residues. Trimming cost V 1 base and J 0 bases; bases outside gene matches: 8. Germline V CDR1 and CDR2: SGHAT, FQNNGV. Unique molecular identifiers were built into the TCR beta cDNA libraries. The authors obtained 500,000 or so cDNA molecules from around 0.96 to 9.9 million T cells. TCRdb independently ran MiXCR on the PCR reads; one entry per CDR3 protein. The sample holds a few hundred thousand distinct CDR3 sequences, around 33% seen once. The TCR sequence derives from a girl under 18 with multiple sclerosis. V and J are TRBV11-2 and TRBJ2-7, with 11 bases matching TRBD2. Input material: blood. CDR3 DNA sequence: TGTGCCAGCAGCTTAGTAGCGGGGGGGCTCGGGAGCTCCTACGAGCAGTACTTC. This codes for CASSLVAGGLGSSYEQYF.